This T cell receptor beta chain was captured by sequencing in a study of shared clonotypes between healthy human individuals (dated by TCRdb to about 2020). Describing the broader study: The cohort included a few men and a couple of women between 18 and 49 years of age. Different laboratories and diverse techniques were used to prepare libraries and sequence TCR repertoires, to increase sequencing depth and limit assay-specific biases. For each donor, CD4 naive and CD4 memory were each given three plates, CD8 naive was given two plates, and CD8 memory was given one plate. Per donor, leukapheresis produced somewhere between about 0.94 and 8.9 billion PBMCs. The study deeply sequenced blood TCR repertoires of several healthy adults to estimate repertoire size and the extent of clonotype sharing between individuals.

Taken from cysteine to phenylalanine, the CDR3 has 16 residues. Only CDR3 DNA is held: 48 bases, read in frame from base 1. From a lookup of the germline V gene, CDR1 and CDR2 are SGHDT and YYEEEE. Trimming costs V 0 bases and J 1 base, and their ends lie 11 bases apart. Results the study describes overall, beyond this receptor: Sharing across several donors was observed for about 5% of naive CD4, over 3% of naive CD8, about 2.3% of memory CD4, and around 0.44% of memory CD8 clonotypes. Naive subsets generally had larger estimated clonotype richness than memory subsets. Rarefaction of sorted-subset datasets indicated incomplete sequencing despite the large sequencing depth. Based on pairwise subsampling, the degree of clonotype sharing among donors was expected to be affected by sequencing depth. Higher generation probabilities were observed for clonotypes shared by all four sorted-subset donors than for non-shared clonotypes. Sampling was restricted to blood, and TCR repertoires in tissue are likely to differ from TCR repertoires in blood. The genetic and exposure-history diversity represented was limited by the small number of donors.

Using the deep immunoSEQ assay, TCR CDR3 regions were amplified from genomic DNA by multiplex PCR. Extracted genomic DNA from each cell subset was spread evenly across all wells of several immunoSEQ 96-well plates, with each plate serving as a replicate. For sorted subsets, around 200 ng genomic DNA, equal to 30,000 or so T cell genomes, was loaded into each replicate PCR. Purified libraries were measured with a Qubit 3.0 fluorometer, size-checked on a Bioanalyzer 2100, and measured again with the KAPA Library Quantification kit. A separate single-read 150-cycle Illumina NextSeq 550 flow cell was used to sequence each immunoSEQ 96-well plate. The authors processed their data as follows. Because the immunoSEQ output held only junctional sequences and lacked quality scores, the filtering could not match the filtering applied to full-length reads. To assign V/J genes and CDR3, sequences were annotated using PyIR, a Python wrapper for IgBLAST v1.9, with IMGT germline references. Reads were filtered out if the reads had weak V/J assignments (E-value above 1e-6), no CDR3, stop codons, out-of-frame junctions, or ambiguous translated residues. A V3J clonotype was defined by an identical inferred V gene, J gene, and CDR3 amino acid sequence. Percentage overlap between repertoires was calculated by dividing the number of shared unique clonotypes by the size of the smaller repertoire. RTK rarefaction, the Chao1 estimator, and Recon v2.1 estimates of unobserved clonotypes were used to assess repertoire richness. Generation probabilities were computed with OLGA for all TCRbeta clonotypes obtained by the gDNA method from several donors. Here the immuneACCESS table is served through TCRdb, limited to in-frame sequences with V and J called. Missing clones are a known gap in these copies; in checked studies unresolved V genes cover under half, and the rest lacks a known reason. V and J calls and clone size are copied from that table; D and trimming were computed from the DNA. In this sample the table shows approximately 1.9 million clones, 93% of which occur a single time. Of the sample, about 1.7% falls within the top ten clones.

As for this clone: This clone's antigen is unknown. Qualities for individual bases were not recorded, and no much larger clone is one base off. At the DNA level, this CDR3 is encoded by other sequences in the same sample as well.

CD8 naive samples consisted of CD45RO-negative cells that were positively selected for CCR7, yielding a CD45RA+CCR7+ population without TemRA cells. Donors were healthy HIV-negative adults with no recently reported acute infections or vaccinations. Only Caucasian adults living in Nashville, Tennessee, USA were represented among the donors. Blood was collected by leukapheresis, and PBMCs were isolated by Ficoll-Histopaque density gradient centrifugation and then cryopreserved in liquid nitrogen vapor phase. Analytical flow cytometry was used to check the purity and quantity of every magnetically sorted T cell population. Genomic DNA was isolated from every sorted fraction and measured by UV absorbance on a Nanodrop 2000c.

The TCR comes from a man younger than 35 in good health. Some clones in this sample may be carry-over from other donors' samples. The sequencing sample was made of naive CD8+ T cells from PBMCs. What this sample's cell subset or site label stands for: CD45RA+CCR7+. The rearranged chain carries TRBV5-6 and TRBJ1-5; TRBD1 might be the D gene, on 6 matching bases. This receptor carries the CDR3 CASSLGAGASNQPQHF. Here is the DNA: TGTGCCAGCAGCTTGGGGGCGGGGGCGAGCAATCAGCCCCAGCATTTT.